This T cell receptor (beta chain) was captured by sequencing in a study of T cells in Graves' hyperthyroidism and ophthalmopathy. Any patient presenting with uncontrolled infection, other autoimmune disease, pregnancy or lactation was left out. Looked up from germline, CDR1 is SGHTA and CDR2 is FQGNSA. The CDR3 consists of 17 residues. Between the trimmed V and J ends, which lost 6 bases and 2 bases, there was a span of 22 bases. RNA transcripts provided the source from which TCR beta CDR3 regions were amplified. Researchers ran a first-round RT-PCR on the TCR CDR3 using the HTBI primer set. One entry per CDR3 protein results from TCRdb running MiXCR on the multiplex PCR reads. The sample yields roughly 500,000 distinct CDR3 sequences, over 35% seen once.

Material for sequencing was peripheral blood or thyroid tissue (not recorded which). The chain links TRBV7-2 to TRBJ1-2, with D tentatively TRBD1 (5 bases). The sequence derives from an adult woman with Graves' disease, either hyperthyroidism or ophthalmopathy (not recorded which). The CDR3 DNA reads TGTGCCAGCAGGAATTCCAGGGCCTTCAAATGGAACTATGGCTACACCTTC. Residues: CASRNSRAFKWNYGYTF. Together with reference TRBV7-2 and TRBJ1-2, the CDR3 gives the full variable domain: GAGVSQSPSNKVTEKGKDVELRCDPISGHTALYWYRQSLGQGLEFLIYFQGNSAPDKSGLPSDRFSAERTGGSVSTLTIQRTQQEDSAVYLCASRNSRAFKWNYGYTFGSGTRLTVV.